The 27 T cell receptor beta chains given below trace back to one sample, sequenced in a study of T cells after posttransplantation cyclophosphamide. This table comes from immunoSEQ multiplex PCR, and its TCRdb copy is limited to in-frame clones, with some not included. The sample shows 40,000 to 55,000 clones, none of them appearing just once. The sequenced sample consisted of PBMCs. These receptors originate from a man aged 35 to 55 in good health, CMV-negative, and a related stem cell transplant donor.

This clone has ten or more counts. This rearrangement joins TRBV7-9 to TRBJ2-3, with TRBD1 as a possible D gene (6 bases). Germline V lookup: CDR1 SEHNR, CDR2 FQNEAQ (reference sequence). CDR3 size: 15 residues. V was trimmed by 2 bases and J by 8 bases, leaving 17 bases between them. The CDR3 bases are TGTGCCAGCAGCTTAACTATCGGGACAAGCGCTACGCAGTATTTT. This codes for CASSLTIGTSATQYF.

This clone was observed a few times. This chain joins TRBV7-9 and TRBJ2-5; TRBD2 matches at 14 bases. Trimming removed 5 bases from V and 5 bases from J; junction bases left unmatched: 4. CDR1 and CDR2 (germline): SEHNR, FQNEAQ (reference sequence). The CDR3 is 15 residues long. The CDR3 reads CASSQTSGGVETQYF. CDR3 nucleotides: TGTGCCAGCAGCCAGACTAGCGGGGGGGTTGAGACCCAGTACTTC.

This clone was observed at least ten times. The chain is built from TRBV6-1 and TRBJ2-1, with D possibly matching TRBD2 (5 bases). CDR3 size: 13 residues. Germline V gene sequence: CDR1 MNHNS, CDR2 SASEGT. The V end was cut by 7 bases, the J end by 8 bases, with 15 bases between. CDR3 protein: CASTGGQSHEQFF. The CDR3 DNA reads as TGTGCCAGCACCGGCGGGCAGAGTCATGAGCAGTTCTTC.

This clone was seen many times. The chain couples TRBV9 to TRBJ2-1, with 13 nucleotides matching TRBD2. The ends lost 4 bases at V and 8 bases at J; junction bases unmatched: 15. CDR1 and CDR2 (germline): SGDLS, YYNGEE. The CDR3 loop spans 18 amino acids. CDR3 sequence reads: CASSNSSRGLAGSHEQFF. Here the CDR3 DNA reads TGTGCCAGCAGCAATAGTTCCCGGGGACTAGCGGGATCCCATGAGCAGTTCTTC.

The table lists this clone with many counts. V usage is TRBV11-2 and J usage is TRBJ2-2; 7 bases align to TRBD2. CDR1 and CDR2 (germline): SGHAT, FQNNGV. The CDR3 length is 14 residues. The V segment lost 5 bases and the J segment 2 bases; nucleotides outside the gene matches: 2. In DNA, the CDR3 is TGTGCCAGCAGCACGGGACTAAACACCGGGGAGCTGTTTTTT. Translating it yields CASSTGLNTGELFF.

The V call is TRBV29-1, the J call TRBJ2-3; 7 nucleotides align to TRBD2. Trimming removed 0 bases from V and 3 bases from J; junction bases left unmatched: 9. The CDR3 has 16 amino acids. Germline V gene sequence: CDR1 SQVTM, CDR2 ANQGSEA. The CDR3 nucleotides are TGCAGCGTTGAAGATTTGAAGACGGGGGGAACAGATACGCAGTATTTT. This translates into CSVEDLKTGGTDTQYF.

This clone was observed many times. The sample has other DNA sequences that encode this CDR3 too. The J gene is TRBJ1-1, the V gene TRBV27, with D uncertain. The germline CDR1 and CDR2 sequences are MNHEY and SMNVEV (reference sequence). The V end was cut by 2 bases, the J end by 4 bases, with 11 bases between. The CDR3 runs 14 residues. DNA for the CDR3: TGTGCCAGCAGTTTACGAGGTGGGAGCACTGAAGCTTTCTTT. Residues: CASSLRGGSTEAFF.

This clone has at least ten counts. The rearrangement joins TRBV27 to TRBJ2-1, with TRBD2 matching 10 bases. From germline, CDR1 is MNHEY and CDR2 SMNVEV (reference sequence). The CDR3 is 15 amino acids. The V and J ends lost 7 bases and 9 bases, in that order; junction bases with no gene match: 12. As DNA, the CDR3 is TGTGCCAGCACCCAAAGGGTAGGACTAGCGGCTGAGCAGTTCTTC. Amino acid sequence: CASTQRVGLAAEQFF.

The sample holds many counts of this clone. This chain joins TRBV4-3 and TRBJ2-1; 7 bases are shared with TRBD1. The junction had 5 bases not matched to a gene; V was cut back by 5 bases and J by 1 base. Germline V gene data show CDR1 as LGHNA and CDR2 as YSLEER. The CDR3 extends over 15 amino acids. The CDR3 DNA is TGCGCCAGCAGCGTAGACAGGGAGTCCTACAATGAGCAGTTCTTC. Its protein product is CASSVDRESYNEQFF.

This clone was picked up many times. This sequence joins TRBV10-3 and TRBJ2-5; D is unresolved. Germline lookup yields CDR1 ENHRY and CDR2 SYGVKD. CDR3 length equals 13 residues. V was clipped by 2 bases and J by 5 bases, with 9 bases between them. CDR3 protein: CAISERLEETQYF. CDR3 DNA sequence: TGTGCCATCAGTGAGCGGCTAGAGGAGACCCAGTACTTC.

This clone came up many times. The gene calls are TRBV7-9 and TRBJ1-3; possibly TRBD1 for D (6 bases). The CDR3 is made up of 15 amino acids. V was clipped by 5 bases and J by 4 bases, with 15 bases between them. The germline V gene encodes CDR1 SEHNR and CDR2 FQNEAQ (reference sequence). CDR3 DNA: TGTGCCAGCAGCAAGACAGGCGGTACCGGAAACACCATATATTTT. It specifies CASSKTGGTGNTIYF.

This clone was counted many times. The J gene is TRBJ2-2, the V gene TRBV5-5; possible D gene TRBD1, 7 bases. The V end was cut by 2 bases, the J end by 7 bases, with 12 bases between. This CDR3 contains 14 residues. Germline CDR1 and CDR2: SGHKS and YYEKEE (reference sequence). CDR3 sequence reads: CASSLGGGGGELFF. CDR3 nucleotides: TGTGCCAGCAGCTTAGGAGGGGGCGGCGGGGAGCTGTTTTTT. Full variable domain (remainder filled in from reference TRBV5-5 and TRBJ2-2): DAGVTQSPTHLIKTRGQQVTLRCSPISGHKSVSWYQQVLGQGPQFIFQYYEKEERGRGNFPDRFSARQFPNYSSELNVNALLLGDSALYLCASSLGGGGGELFFGEGSRLTVL.

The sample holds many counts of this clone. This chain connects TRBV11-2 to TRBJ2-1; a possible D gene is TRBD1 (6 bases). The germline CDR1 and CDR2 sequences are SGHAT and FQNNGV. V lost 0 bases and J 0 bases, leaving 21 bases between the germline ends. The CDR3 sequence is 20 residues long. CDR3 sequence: CASSLDRTARSASSYNEQFF. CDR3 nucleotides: TGTGCCAGCAGCTTAGATAGGACAGCTCGTTCTGCCAGCTCCTACAATGAGCAGTTCTTC.

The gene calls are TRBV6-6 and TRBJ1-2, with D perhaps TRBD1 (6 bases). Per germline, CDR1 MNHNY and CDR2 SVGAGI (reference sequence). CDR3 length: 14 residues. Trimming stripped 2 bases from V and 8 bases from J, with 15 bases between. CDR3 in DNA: TGTGCCAGCAGTTACGATCCGGGACATCAAGGCTACACCTTC. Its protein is CASSYDPGHQGYTF.

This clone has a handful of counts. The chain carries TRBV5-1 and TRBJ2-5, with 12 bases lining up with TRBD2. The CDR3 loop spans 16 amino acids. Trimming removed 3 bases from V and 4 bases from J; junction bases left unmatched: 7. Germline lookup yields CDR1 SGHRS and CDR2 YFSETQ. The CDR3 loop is CASSSSLLAGGETQYF. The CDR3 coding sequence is TGCGCCAGCAGCTCGAGCCTACTAGCGGGGGGAGAGACCCAGTACTTC.

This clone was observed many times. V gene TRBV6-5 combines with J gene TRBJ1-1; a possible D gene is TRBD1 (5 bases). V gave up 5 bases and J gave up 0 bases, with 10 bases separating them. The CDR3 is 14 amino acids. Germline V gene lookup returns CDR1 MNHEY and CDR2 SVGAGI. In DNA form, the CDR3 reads TGTGCCAGCAGTCGGGGGGTAGTGAACACTGAAGCTTTCTTT. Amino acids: CASSRGVVNTEAFF.

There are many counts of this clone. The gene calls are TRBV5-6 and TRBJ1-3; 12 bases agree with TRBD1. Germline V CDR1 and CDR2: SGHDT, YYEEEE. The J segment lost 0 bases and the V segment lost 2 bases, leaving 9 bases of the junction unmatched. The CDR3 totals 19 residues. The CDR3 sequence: CASSLSGTGGFFSGNTIYF. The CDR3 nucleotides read TGTGCCAGCAGCTTATCAGGGACAGGGGGCTTCTTCTCTGGAAACACCATATATTTT.

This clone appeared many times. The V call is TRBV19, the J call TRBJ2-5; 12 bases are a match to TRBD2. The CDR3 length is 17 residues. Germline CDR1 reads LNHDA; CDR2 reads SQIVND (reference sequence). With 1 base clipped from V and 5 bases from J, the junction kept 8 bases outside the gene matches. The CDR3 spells CASSIGASGRAFETQYF. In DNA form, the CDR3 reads TGTGCCAGTAGTATAGGGGCTAGCGGGAGGGCCTTTGAGACCCAGTACTTC. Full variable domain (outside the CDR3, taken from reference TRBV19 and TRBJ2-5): DGGITQSPKYLFRKEGQNVTLSCEQNLNHDAMYWYRQDPGQGLRLIYYSQIVNDFQKGDIAEGYSVSREKKESFPLTVTSAQKNPTAFYLCASSIGASGRAFETQYFGPGTRLLVL.

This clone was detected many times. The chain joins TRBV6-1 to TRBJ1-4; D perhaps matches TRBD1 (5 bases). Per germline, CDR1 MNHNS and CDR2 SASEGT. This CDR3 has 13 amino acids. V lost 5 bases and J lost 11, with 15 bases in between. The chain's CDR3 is CASSQGGGLKLFF. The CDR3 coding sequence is TGTGCCAGCAGTCAAGGCGGGGGTCTTAAACTGTTTTTT.

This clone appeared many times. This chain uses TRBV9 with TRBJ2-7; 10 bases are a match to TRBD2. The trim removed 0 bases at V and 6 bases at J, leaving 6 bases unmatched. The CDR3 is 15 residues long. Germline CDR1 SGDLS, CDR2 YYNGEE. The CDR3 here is CASSVAPAGGVEQYF. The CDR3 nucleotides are TGTGCCAGCAGCGTAGCCCCAGCGGGGGGGGTCGAGCAGTACTTC.

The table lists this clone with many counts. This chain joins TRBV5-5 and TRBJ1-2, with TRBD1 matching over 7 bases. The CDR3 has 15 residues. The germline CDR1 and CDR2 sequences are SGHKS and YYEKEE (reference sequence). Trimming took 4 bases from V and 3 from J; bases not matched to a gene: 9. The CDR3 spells CASSPGADRYYGYTF. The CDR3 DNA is TGTGCCAGCAGCCCAGGCGCGGACAGGTACTATGGCTACACCTTC.

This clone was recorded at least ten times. The CDR3 region has the DNA TGTGCCAGCAGTTACAGACGAACGGGAGGTGGAGAGACCCAGTACTTC. It translates to CASSYRRTGGGETQYF. This chain uses TRBV6-5 with TRBJ2-5; 7 positions agree with TRBD2. V gave up 2 bases and J gave up 4 bases; unmatched junction bases: 10. CDR1 is MNHEY, CDR2 SVGAGI, per germline. The CDR3 covers 16 residues.

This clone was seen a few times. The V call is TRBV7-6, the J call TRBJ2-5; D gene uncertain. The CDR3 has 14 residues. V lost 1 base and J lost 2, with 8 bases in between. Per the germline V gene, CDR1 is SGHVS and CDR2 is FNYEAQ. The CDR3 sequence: CASSLGRWQETQYF. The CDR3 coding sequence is TGTGCCAGCAGCTTAGGGCGGTGGCAAGAGACCCAGTACTTC.

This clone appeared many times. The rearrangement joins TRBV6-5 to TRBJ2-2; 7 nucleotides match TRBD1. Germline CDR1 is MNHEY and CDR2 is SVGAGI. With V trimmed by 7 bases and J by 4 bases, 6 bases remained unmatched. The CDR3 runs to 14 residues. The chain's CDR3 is CASTRGLGTGELFF. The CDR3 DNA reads TGTGCCAGCACGAGGGGGCTGGGCACCGGGGAGCTGTTTTTT.

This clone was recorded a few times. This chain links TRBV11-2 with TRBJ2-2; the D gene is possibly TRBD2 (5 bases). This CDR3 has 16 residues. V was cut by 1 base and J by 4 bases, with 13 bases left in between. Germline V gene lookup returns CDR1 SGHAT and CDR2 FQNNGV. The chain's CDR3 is CASSLAGIGTTGELFF. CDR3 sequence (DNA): TGTGCCAGCAGCTTAGCGGGAATTGGAACCACCGGGGAGCTGTTTTTT.

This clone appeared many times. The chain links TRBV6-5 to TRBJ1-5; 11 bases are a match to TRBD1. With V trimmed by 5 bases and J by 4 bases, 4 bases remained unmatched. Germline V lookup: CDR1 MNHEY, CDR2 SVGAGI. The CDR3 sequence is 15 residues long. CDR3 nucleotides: TGTGCCAGCAGTGGGACAGGGGGACTGAATCAGCCCCAGCATTTT. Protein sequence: CASSGTGGLNQPQHF.

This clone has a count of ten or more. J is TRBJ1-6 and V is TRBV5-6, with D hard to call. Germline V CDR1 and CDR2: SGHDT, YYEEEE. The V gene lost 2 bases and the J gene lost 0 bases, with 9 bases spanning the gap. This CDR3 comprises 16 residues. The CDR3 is CASSLMGSSYNSPLHF. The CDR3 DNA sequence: TGTGCCAGCAGCTTAATGGGGAGCTCCTATAATTCACCCCTCCACTTT.